This T cell receptor (beta chain) is from a study of cytomegalovirus exposure and HLA in healthy donors. The table lists this clone with a count of one. Antigen specificity is unknown. The germline gives CDR1 DFQATT, CDR2 SNEGSKA (reference sequence). The CDR3 contains 10 residues. With 1 base removed from V and 7 bases from J, the gap between germline ends came to 4 bases. The PCR contained 60 Vbeta and 13 Jbeta primers. Produced via immunoSEQ multiplex PCR; TCRdb's table is partial and in-frame only. The sample holds 200,000 to 250,000 clones; around 89% are singletons and the top ten take approximately 1%. Overall study results and limits: Most of the TCR beta V segments (in an earlier analysis) were productive either about 90% or about 30% of the time.

The TCR sequence derives from a woman younger than 30 in good health and CMV-seronegative. The sequencing sample was made of PBMCs. The rearrangement links TRBV20-1 to TRBJ1-1, with no clear D. As DNA, the CDR3 is TGCAGTGCTAGAGCTGTTGAAGCTTTCTTT. Protein: CSARAVEAFF.